A single sample is the source of the 26 T cell receptor beta chains below, sequenced in a study of glioma-infiltrating T cells after dendritic cell vaccination. Time point specified: after dendritic cell vaccination, including at tumor progression/relapse. Method: immunoSEQ multiplex PCR; TCRdb's copy keeps in-frame clones and lacks some. The table includes tens of thousands of clones, 75% to 90% detected once. Material: blood, obtained after dendritic cell vaccination. Every receptor here comes from a human donor with glioblastoma.

V usage is TRBV18 and J usage is TRBJ1-5; 7 bases fit TRBD1. V lost 3 bases to trimming and J lost 7 bases; unmatched junction nucleotides: 6. CDR3 size: 14 residues. CDR1 is KGHSH and CDR2 is LQKENI in the germline V gene. CDR3 in DNA: TGTGCCAGCTCACCCACAGGGGATGTACAGCCCCAGCATTTT. This codes for CASSPTGDVQPQHF.

The V and J genes are TRBV5-5 and TRBJ2-7; D not resolved. V was cut by 2 bases and J by 0 bases, with 9 bases left in between. Germline V gene data show CDR1 as SGHKS and CDR2 as YYEKEE (reference sequence). The CDR3 is made up of 14 amino acids. The CDR3 region is CASSFTASSYEQYF. The CDR3 DNA sequence: TGTGCCAGCAGCTTCACTGCAAGCTCCTACGAGCAGTACTTC. Full variable domain (rest looked up from reference TRBV5-5 and TRBJ2-7): DAGVTQSPTHLIKTRGQQVTLRCSPISGHKSVSWYQQVLGQGPQFIFQYYEKEERGRGNFPDRFSARQFPNYSSELNVNALLLGDSALYLCASSFTASSYEQYFGPGTRLTVT.

The chain employs TRBV15 and TRBJ2-2; no clear D gene. V was shortened by 0 bases and J by 5 bases, with 7 bases between the two germline ends. The germline V gene encodes CDR1 LNHNV and CDR2 YYDKDF (reference sequence). The CDR3 consists of 14 residues. CDR3 residues: CATSREHLTGELFF. CDR3 bases: TGTGCCACCAGCAGAGAACATTTGACCGGGGAGCTGTTTTTT.

This chain links TRBV9 with TRBJ2-1; D may be TRBD2 (6 bases). Trimming removed 6 bases from V and 4 bases from J, with 20 bases in between. CDR1 and CDR2 from the germline V gene are SGDLS and YYNGEE. This CDR3 spans 16 amino acids. The CDR3 nucleotides are TGTGCCAGCACACGGAGGGAAGGAGGGGTGTACAATGAGCAGTTCTTC. Amino acid sequence: CASTRREGGVYNEQFF.

V and J are TRBV28 and TRBJ1-2, with TRBD1 matching over 7 bases. The V gene's germline CDR1 is MDHEN and CDR2 SYDVKM. The CDR3 extends over 12 amino acids. The trim removed 5 bases at V and 5 bases at J, leaving 2 bases unmatched. This CDR3 reads CASSADRYGYTF. CDR3 nucleotides: TGTGCCAGCAGTGCGGACAGGTATGGCTACACCTTC.

The chain uses TRBV28 and TRBJ1-5; 7 positions agree with TRBD1. The germline gives CDR1 MDHEN, CDR2 SYDVKM. CDR3 length equals 14 residues. The trim removed 2 bases at V and 9 bases at J, leaving 7 bases unmatched. The CDR3 loop reads CASSLEGARWPQHF. CDR3 sequence (DNA): TGTGCCAGCAGTTTAGAGGGGGCTAGATGGCCCCAGCATTTT.

V gene TRBV6-1 combines with J gene TRBJ1-2; 9 bases line up with TRBD1. CDR3 length: 14 amino acids. V shed 5 bases, J shed 2 bases, and the junction held 3 bases outside the gene matches. CDR1 is MNHNS and CDR2 is SASEGT in the germline V gene. The CDR3 DNA follows: TGTGCCAGCAGTCCCGGGACAGGGAACTATGGCTACACCTTC. Residues: CASSPGTGNYGYTF.

The chain carries TRBV6-1 and TRBJ1-3, with D possibly TRBD1 on 6 matching bases. The CDR3 extends over 14 amino acids. Germline V CDR1 and CDR2: MNHNS, SASEGT. Trimming shortened V by 3 bases and J by 8 bases, and 14 bases separated the two germline ends. The DNA of the CDR3 is TGTGCCAGCAGTGAGGGGGCACTTGGGTACACCATATATTTT. This sequence encodes CASSEGALGYTIYF.

J is TRBJ1-2 and V is TRBV18; D is ambiguous. Germline assignment: CDR1 KGHSH and CDR2 LQKENI. With 0 bases removed from V and 7 bases from J, the gap between germline ends came to 12 bases. The CDR3 has 14 residues. The CDR3 nucleotides are TGTGCCAGCTCACCACCCTATAGACTGTTTGGCTACACCTTC. Translated: CASSPPYRLFGYTF. The variable domain in full, completed from reference TRBV18 and TRBJ1-2, reads NAGVMQNPRHLVRRRGQEARLRCSPMKGHSHVYWYRQLPEEGLKFMVYLQKENIIDESGMPKERFSAEFPKEGPSILRIQQVVRGDSAAYFCASSPPYRLFGYTFGSGTRLTVV.

The rearrangement links TRBV19 to TRBJ2-7, with a possible D match to TRBD2 (6 bases). The CDR3 is made up of 13 amino acids. Germline V CDR1 and CDR2: LNHDA, SQIVND (reference sequence). V was shortened by 8 bases and J by 6 bases, with 17 bases between the two germline ends. This chain's CDR3 is CASSRELAREQYF. Written as DNA, the CDR3 is TGTGCCAGTTCACGAGAACTAGCCCGCGAGCAGTACTTC.

The rearrangement joins TRBV7-9 to TRBJ2-3; D possibly corresponds to TRBD2 (7 bases). Per the germline V gene, CDR1 is SEHNR and CDR2 is FQNEAQ (reference sequence). This CDR3 comprises 13 residues. V lost 1 base to trimming and J lost 9 bases, with 11 bases between them. The CDR3 sequence: CASSLGGRGTQYF. In DNA form, the CDR3 reads TGTGCCAGCAGCTTAGGGGGGAGGGGGACGCAGTATTTT.

The chain recombines TRBV5-1 with TRBJ2-5, with 13 bases that match TRBD2. There are 18 residues in the CDR3. Germline V gives CDR1 SGHRS, CDR2 YFSETQ. Trimming took 0 bases from V and 5 from J; bases not matched to a gene: 10. CDR3 sequence: CASSLGPTSGGRGETQYF. In nucleotides, the CDR3 is TGCGCCAGCAGCTTGGGACCGACTAGCGGGGGGCGAGGGGAGACCCAGTACTTC.

The chain employs TRBV2 and TRBJ1-5; D might be TRBD1 (6 bases). CDR1 and CDR2 (germline): SNHLY, FYNNEI. V was clipped by 5 bases and J by 7 bases, with 15 bases between them. This CDR3 has 14 residues. CDR3 sequence: CASSTQGSRQPQHF. Here the CDR3 DNA reads TGTGCCAGCAGTACACAGGGTTCGAGGCAGCCCCAGCATTTT.

This clone appeared a single time. The V and J genes are TRBV6-6 and TRBJ2-7; D is possibly TRBD1 (6 bases). CDR1 MNHNY and CDR2 SVGAGI come from the germline V gene (reference sequence). Trimming pared 5 bases from V and 3 bases from J, leaving 11 bases between. The CDR3 is made up of 13 amino acids. The CDR3, as DNA: TGTGCCAGCAGTAACAGGGACGGCTACGAGCAGTACTTC. This sequence encodes CASSNRDGYEQYF.

This rearrangement joins TRBV2 to TRBJ2-1; D is undetermined. This CDR3 region has 13 residues. Trimming pared 5 bases from V and 0 bases from J, leaving 5 bases between. The germline V gene encodes CDR1 SNHLY and CDR2 FYNNEI. Here the CDR3 reads CASSYRSYNEQFF. The CDR3 nucleotides read TGTGCCAGCAGTTATCGCTCCTACAATGAGCAGTTCTTC. The full variable domain, with the rest looked up from reference TRBV2 and TRBJ2-1, is EPEVTQTPSHQVTQMGQEVILRCVPISNHLYFYWYRQILGQKVEFLVSFYNNEISEKSEIFDDQFSVERPDGSNFTLKIRSTKLEDSAMYFCASSYRSYNEQFFGPGTRLTVL.

The chain couples TRBV28 to TRBJ1-1; 8 nucleotides align to TRBD1. This CDR3 is 14 amino acids long. The J segment lost 4 bases and the V segment lost 10 bases, leaving 11 bases of the junction unmatched. CDR1 is MDHEN and CDR2 is SYDVKM in the germline V gene. CDR3 bases: TGTGCCACCAAAGCCAGGGGGCTGGCCACTGAAGCTTTCTTT. Translated: CATKARGLATEAFF.

The chain links TRBV11-1 to TRBJ2-3; 10 bases are shared with TRBD2. With V trimmed by 0 bases and J by 4 bases, 7 bases remained unmatched. Looked up from germline, CDR1 is SGHAT and CDR2 is FQDESV (reference sequence). CDR3 length equals 17 residues. The CDR3 protein is CASSLASAGGGPDTQYF. The CDR3 DNA is TGTGCCAGCAGCTTAGCGTCAGCGGGAGGGGGGCCAGATACGCAGTATTTT.

The chain joins TRBV5-1 to TRBJ2-2, with D possibly matching TRBD2 (7 bases). This CDR3 comprises 15 residues. Germline V CDR1 and CDR2: SGHRS, YFSETQ. Trimming left V 2 bases short and J 5 bases short, with 13 bases between. The CDR3 nucleotides are TGCGCCAGCAGCTTAGGGGGGGAACCTACCGGGGAGCTGTTTTTT. Protein: CASSLGGEPTGELFF.

The J gene is TRBJ1-5, the V gene TRBV6-1, with D perhaps matching TRBD1 (5 bases). The V gene lost 6 bases and the J gene lost 4 bases, with 10 bases spanning the gap. The germline V gene encodes CDR1 MNHNS and CDR2 SASEGT. The CDR3 loop spans 13 amino acids. In nucleotides, the CDR3 is TGTGCCAGCAGGAAAGACAGTAATCAGCCCCAGCATTTT. Its translation is CASRKDSNQPQHF.

This clone appeared a single time. The chain carries TRBV5-1 and TRBJ2-5, with 7 bases fitting TRBD1. The CDR3 spans 15 residues. V lost 4 bases, J lost 3 bases, and 9 bases stayed unmatched. The V gene's germline CDR1 is SGHRS and CDR2 YFSETQ. As DNA, the CDR3 is TGCGCCAGCAGCCTCAGAGGGGACAGAGAAGAGACCCAGTACTTC. Residues: CASSLRGDREETQYF.

This chain connects TRBV4-2 to TRBJ2-1; 13 nucleotides align to TRBD2. The CDR3 length is 16 residues. V dropped 1 base and J dropped 9; count of bases not matched to a gene: 6. Germline CDR1 is LGHNA and CDR2 is YNFKEQ. The CDR3 nucleotides read TGTGCCAGCAGCCAAGGGGGACTAGCGGGGATAACTGAGCAGTTCTTC. It translates to CASSQGGLAGITEQFF.

This clone is medium-sized by share. The chain recombines TRBV6-1 with TRBJ2-7; 12 positions match TRBD2. J gave up 2 bases and V 2 bases, and 1 base lay outside the gene matches. The CDR3 consists of 15 residues. Germline-derived CDR1 and CDR2 are MNHNS and SASEGT. DNA for the CDR3: TGTGCCAGCAGTGAACTAGCGGGGGGGCCCTACGAGCAGTACTTC. Protein: CASSELAGGPYEQYF.

This clone has only one observation. This chain links TRBV18 with TRBJ2-1; 9 nucleotides agree with TRBD2. This CDR3 region has 16 residues. The junction had 7 bases not matched to a gene; V was cut back by 3 bases and J by 4 bases. Germline values: CDR1 KGHSH, CDR2 LQKENI. CDR3 nucleotide sequence: TGTGCCAGCTCACCCCTCGGACTAGCGAGTTACAATGAGCAGTTCTTC. Amino acids: CASSPLGLASYNEQFF.

V usage is TRBV29-1 and J usage is TRBJ1-1; D not resolved. Germline-derived CDR1 and CDR2 are SQVTM and ANQGSEA. The CDR3 runs 13 residues. V dropped 6 bases and J dropped 6 bases, with 17 bases sitting between them. The CDR3 region has the DNA TGCAGCGTCGCTAAAGGGAGTGAGGCTGAAGCTTTCTTT. Translated, it gives CSVAKGSEAEAFF.

This chain uses TRBV9 with TRBJ2-5, with 8 bases identical to TRBD1. The CDR3 is 15 residues long. Germline CDR1 is SGDLS and CDR2 is YYNGEE. With 2 bases clipped from V and 5 bases from J, the junction kept 8 bases outside the gene matches. The CDR3 here is CASSVALQGVETQYF. The CDR3 DNA is TGTGCCAGCAGCGTGGCTCTACAGGGGGTGGAGACCCAGTACTTC.

The chain links TRBV7-8 to TRBJ2-5, with TRBD2 matching over 7 bases. After removal of 5 bases from V and 2 bases from J, the junction contained 11 bases not matched to a gene. Germline assignment: CDR1 SGHVS and CDR2 FQNEAQ. This CDR3 comprises 16 residues. The CDR3 DNA is TGTGCCAGCAGCCGCGGGAGCGGTCTACAACAAGAGACCCAGTACTTC. Its translation: CASSRGSGLQQETQYF.